Listed here is a single T cell receptor (beta chain). Its antigen is unidentified. This specimen comes from a study of response to subunit inactivated influenza vaccine. Study-level results: Researchers suggested that each seasonal influenza vaccination recruits few new T cells.

TCRdb reanalysed the RT-PCR reads using MiXCR and keeps one entry per CDR3 protein. The repertoire holds more than 250,000 distinct CDR3 sequences, with around a fifth as singletons. This CDR3 spans 14 amino acids. Germline CDR1 and CDR2: LGHDT and YNNKEL (reference sequence). V lost 2 bases to trimming and J lost 7 bases; unmatched junction nucleotides: 6. The chain links TRBV3-1 to TRBJ2-5, with 8 positions matching TRBD1. The sample in question was PBMCs from blood, obtained 21 months after vaccination. The receptor's source is a man between 50 and 75 years old who received an inactivated influenza vaccine. The CDR3 protein is CASSQSGQGRTQYF. In DNA, the CDR3 is TGTGCCAGCAGCCAAAGCGGACAGGGAAGGACCCAGTACTTC.